This TCR beta chain was captured by sequencing in a study of T cell responses to AZD1222 COVID-19 vaccine. Here immunoSEQ multiplex PCR was the method, and the copy in TCRdb shows in-frame clones only, minus some. The sample has 170,000 or so clones; around 87% are singletons. The CDR3 runs to 14 residues. Looked up from germline, CDR1 is SNHLY and CDR2 is FYNNEI. The V segment lost 7 bases and the J segment 4 bases; nucleotides outside the gene matches: 9. This rearrangement joins TRBV2 to TRBJ1-2, with 7 bases that match TRBD1. The TCR originated in an adult in good health. The source material was peripheral blood, sampled on day 0 of AZD1222 vaccination. This CDR3 is CASTGDSISYGYTF. The CDR3 DNA sequence: TGTGCCAGCACCGGGGACAGCATTAGCTATGGCTACACCTTC. Full variable domain (missing parts from reference TRBV2 and TRBJ1-2): EPEVTQTPSHQVTQMGQEVILRCVPISNHLYFYWYRQILGQKVEFLVSFYNNEISEKSEIFDDQFSVERPDGSNFTLKIRSTKLEDSAMYFCASTGDSISYGYTFGSGTRLTVV.